This T cell receptor beta chain stems from a study of blood T cell repertoires in COVID-19. Study-level background: Collection of acute and convalescent COVID-19 samples took place in the United States, Italy and Spain.

The V gene end was trimmed by 9 bases and the J gene end by 5 bases; junction bases not matched to a gene: 10. CDR1 LNHDA and CDR2 SQIVND come from the germline V gene (reference sequence). The CDR3 loop spans 13 amino acids. Authors' analysis steps: Reference gene primers were amplified, and this amplification served to estimate nucleated cell counts. Here immunoSEQ multiplex PCR was the method, and the copy in TCRdb shows in-frame clones only, minus some. The V and J calls and clone size were taken over from that table, and D and trimming were inferred from the DNA. Altogether some 150,000 clones are present, around 85% being singletons, with the ten largest covering around 2.5%.

The sample comprised peripheral blood. This clonotype was obtained from a woman in her 70s with acute or convalescent COVID-19. The chain carries TRBV19 and TRBJ2-7, with TRBD1 identical over 7 bases. The DNA of the CDR3 is TGTGCCAGCCGAAACAGGGGTACGGACGAGCAGTACGTC. This gives the protein CASRNRGTDEQYV.